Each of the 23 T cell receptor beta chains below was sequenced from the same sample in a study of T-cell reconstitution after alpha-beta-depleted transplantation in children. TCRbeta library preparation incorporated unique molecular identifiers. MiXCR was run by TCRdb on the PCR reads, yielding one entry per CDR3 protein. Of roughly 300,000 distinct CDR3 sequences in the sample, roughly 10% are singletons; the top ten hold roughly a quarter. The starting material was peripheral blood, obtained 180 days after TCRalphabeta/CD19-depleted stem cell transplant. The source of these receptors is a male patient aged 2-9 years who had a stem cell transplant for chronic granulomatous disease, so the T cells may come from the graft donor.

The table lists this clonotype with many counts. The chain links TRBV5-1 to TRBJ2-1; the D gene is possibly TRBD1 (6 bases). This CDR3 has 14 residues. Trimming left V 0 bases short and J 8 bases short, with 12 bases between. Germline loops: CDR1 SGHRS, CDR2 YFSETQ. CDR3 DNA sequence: TGCGCCAGCAGCTTGGAAACAGGGTTGGATGAGCAGTTCTTC. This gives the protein CASSLETGLDEQFF.

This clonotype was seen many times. The CDR3 sequence is CASSRDIGYTF. CDR3 coding DNA: TGTGCCAGCAGCCGGGACATCGGCTACACCTTC. The chain combines TRBV12-3 or TRBV12-4 with TRBJ1-2; a weak D match, TRBD1 (6 bases). This CDR3 is built from 11 residues. V gave up 6 bases and J gave up 8 bases, with 10 bases separating them.

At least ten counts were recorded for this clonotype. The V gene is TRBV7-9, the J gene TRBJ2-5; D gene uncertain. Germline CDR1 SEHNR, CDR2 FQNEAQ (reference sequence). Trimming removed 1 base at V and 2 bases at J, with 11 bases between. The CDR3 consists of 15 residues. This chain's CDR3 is CASSLVPAEQETQYF. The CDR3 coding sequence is TGTGCCAGCAGCTTAGTTCCGGCAGAACAAGAGACCCAGTACTTC.

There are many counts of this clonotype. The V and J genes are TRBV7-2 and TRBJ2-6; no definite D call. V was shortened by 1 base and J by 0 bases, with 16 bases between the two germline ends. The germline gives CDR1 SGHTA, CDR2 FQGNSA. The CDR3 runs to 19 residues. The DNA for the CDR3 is TGTGCCAGCAGCTTAGTTGGTGGGCCCGCTTACTCTGGGGCCAACGTCCTGACTTTC. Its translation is CASSLVGGPAYSGANVLTF.

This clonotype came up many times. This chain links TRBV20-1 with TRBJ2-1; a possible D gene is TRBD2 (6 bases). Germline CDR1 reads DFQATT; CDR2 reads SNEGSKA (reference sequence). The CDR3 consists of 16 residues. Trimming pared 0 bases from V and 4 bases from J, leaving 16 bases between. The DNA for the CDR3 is TGCAGTGCTAGAGATCCCGGGAGAGGAGGGTACAATGAGCAGTTCTTC. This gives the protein CSARDPGRGGYNEQFF.

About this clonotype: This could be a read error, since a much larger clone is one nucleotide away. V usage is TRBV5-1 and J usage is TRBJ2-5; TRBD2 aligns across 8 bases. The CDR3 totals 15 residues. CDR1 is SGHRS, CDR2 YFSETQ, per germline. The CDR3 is CASSGLTSGRETQSF. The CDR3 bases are TGCGCCAGCAGCGGGTTAACTAGCGGACGGGAGACCCAGTCCTTC. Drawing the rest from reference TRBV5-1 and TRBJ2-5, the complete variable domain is KAGVTQTPRYLIKTRGQQVTLSCSPISGHRSVSWYQQTPGQGLQFLFEYFSETQRNKGNFPGRFSGRQFSNSRSEMNVSTLELGDSALYLCASSGLTSGRETQSFGPGTRLLVL.

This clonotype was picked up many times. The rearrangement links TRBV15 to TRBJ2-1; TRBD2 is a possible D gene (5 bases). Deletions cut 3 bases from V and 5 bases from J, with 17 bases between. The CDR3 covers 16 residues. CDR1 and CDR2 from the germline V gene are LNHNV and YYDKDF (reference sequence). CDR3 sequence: CATSRNSRRRNNEQFF. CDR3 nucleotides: TGTGCCACCAGCAGGAATTCCCGGAGGCGCAACAATGAGCAGTTCTTC.

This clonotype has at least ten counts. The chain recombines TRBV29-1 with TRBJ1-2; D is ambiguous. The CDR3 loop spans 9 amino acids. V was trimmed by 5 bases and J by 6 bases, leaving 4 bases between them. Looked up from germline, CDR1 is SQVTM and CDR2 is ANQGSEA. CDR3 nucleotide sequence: TGCAGCGTTTCCGATGGCTACACCTTC. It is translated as CSVSDGYTF.

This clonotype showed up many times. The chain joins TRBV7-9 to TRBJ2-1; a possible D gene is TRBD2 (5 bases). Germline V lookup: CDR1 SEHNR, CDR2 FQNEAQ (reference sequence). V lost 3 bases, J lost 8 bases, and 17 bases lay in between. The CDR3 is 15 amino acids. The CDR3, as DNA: TGTGCCAGCAGCTTTAGAGCGGCCCGGGGTGATGAGCAGTTCTTC. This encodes CASSFRAARGDEQFF.

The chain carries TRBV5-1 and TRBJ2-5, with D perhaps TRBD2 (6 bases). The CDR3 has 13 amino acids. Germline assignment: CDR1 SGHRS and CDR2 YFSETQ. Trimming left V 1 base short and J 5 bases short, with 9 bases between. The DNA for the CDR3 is TGCGCCAGCAGCTTGAGGGAGGAGGAGACCCAGTACTTC. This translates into CASSLREEETQYF.

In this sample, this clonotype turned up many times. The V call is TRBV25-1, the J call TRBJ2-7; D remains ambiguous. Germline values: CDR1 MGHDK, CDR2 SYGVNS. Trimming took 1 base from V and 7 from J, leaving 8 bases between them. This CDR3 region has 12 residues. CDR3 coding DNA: TGTGCCAGCAGTGAATCCCTGGGGGAGCAGTACTTC. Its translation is CASSESLGEQYF.

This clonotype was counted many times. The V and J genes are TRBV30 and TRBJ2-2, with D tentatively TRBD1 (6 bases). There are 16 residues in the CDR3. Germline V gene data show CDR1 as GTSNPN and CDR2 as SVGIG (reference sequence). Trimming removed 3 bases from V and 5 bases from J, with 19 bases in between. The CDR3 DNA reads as TGTGCCTGGAGGACCCTCGGGACAAAAAGAACCGGGGAGCTGTTTTTT. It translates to CAWRTLGTKRTGELFF. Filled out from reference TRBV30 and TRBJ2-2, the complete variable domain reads SQTIHQWPATLVQPVGSPLSLECTVEGTSNPNLYWYRQAAGRGLQLLFYSVGIGQISSEVPQNLSASRPQDRQFILSSKKLLLSDSGFYLCAWRTLGTKRTGELFFGEGSRLTVL.

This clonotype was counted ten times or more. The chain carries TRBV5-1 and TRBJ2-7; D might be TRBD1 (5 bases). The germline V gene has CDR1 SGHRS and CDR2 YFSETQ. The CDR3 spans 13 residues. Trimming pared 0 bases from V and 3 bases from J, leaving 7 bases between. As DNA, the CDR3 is TGCGCCAGCAGCTTGGAGGGGTACTACGAGCAGTACTTC. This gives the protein CASSLEGYYEQYF.

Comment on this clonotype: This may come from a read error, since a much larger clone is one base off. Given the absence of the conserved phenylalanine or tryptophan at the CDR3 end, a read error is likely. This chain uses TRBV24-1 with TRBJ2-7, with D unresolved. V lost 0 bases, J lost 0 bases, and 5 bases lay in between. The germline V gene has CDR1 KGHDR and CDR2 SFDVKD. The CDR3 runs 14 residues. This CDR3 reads CATSDLVSSYEQYY. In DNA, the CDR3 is TGTGCCACCAGTGATTTGGTTAGCTCCTACGAGCAGTACTAC.

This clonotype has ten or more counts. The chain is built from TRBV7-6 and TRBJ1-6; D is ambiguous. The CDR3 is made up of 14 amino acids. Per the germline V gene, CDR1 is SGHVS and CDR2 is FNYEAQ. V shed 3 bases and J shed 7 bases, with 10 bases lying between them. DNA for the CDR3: TGTGCCAGCAGCTTCTTAAGTGGGAATTCACCCCTCCACTTT. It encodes CASSFLSGNSPLHF. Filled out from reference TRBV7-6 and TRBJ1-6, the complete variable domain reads GAGVSQSPRYKVTKRGQDVALRCDPISGHVSLYWYRQALGQGPEFLTYFNYEAQQDKSGLPNDRFSAERPEGSISTLTIQRTEQRDSAMYRCASSFLSGNSPLHFGNGTRLTVT.

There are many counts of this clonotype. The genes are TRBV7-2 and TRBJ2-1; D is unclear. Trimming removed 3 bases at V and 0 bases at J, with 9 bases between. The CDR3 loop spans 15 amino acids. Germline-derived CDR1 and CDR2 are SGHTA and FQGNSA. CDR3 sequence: CASSFEMNSYNEQFF. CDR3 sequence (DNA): TGTGCCAGCAGCTTCGAAATGAACTCCTACAATGAGCAGTTCTTC. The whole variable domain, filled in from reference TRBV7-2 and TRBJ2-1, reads GAGVSQSPSNKVTEKGKDVELRCDPISGHTALYWYRQSLGQGLEFLIYFQGNSAPDKSGLPSDRFSAERTGGSVSTLTIQRTQQEDSAVYLCASSFEMNSYNEQFFGPGTRLTVL.

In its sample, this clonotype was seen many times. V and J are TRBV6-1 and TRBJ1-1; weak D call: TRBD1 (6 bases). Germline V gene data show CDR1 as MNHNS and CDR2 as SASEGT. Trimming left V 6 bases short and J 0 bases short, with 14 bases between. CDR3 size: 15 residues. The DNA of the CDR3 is TGTGCCAGCAGCCCTCTTGGGGGCGTGAACACTGAAGCTTTCTTT. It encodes CASSPLGGVNTEAFF.

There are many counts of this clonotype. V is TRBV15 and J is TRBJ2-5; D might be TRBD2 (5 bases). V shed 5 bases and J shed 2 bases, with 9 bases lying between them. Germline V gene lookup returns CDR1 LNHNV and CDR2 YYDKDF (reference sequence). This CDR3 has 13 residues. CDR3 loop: CATSLSGQETQYF. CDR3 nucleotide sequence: TGTGCCACCAGCTTATCGGGGCAAGAGACCCAGTACTTC.

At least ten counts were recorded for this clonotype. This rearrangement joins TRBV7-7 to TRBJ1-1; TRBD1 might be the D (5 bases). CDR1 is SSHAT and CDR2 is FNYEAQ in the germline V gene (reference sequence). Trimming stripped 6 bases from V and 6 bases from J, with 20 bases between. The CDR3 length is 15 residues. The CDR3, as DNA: TGTGCCAGCAGTCCAACGAACAGGAAAAACGCTGAAGCTTTCTTT. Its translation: CASSPTNRKNAEAFF.

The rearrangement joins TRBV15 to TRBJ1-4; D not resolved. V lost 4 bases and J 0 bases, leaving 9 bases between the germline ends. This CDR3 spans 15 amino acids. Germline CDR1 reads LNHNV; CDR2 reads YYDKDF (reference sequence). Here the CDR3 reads CATSIGTTTNEKLFF. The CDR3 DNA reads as TGTGCCACCAGCATCGGCACAACAACTAATGAAAAACTGTTTTTT.

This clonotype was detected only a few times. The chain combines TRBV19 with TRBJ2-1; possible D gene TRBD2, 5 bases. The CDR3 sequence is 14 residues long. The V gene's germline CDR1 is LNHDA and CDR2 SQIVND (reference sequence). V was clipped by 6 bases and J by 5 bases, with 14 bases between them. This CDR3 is CASRTGNPHNEQFF. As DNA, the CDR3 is TGTGCCAGTAGGACGGGGAACCCTCACAATGAGCAGTTCTTC. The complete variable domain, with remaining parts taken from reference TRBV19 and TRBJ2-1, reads DGGITQSPKYLFRKEGQNVTLSCEQNLNHDAMYWYRQDPGQGLRLIYYSQIVNDFQKGDIAEGYSVSREKKESFPLTVTSAQKNPTAFYLCASRTGNPHNEQFFGPGTRLTVL.

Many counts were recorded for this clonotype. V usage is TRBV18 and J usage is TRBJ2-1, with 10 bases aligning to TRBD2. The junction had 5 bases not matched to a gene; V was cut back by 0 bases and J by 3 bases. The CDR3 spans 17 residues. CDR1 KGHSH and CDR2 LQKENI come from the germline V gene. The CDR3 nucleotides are TGTGCCAGCTCACCACCCTTAGCGGGAGGAAACTACAATGAGCAGTTCTTC. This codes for CASSPPLAGGNYNEQFF.

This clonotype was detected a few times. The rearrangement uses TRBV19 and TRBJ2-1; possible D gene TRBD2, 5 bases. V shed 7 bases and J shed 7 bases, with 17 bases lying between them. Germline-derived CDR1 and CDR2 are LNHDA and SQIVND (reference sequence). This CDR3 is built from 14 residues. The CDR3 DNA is TGTGCCAGTAAACTAGGGATATTTAAGAATGAGCAGTTCTTC. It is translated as CASKLGIFKNEQFF.